Each of the 23 T cell receptor beta chains below was sequenced from the same sample in a study of T cell repertoires and Cas9 in healthy adults. Repertoires were generated with immunoSEQ multiplex PCR, while TCRdb's copy carries only in-frame clones and drops some. The sample lists around 23,000 clones, around 90% seen once, with approximately 0.77% in the top ten. The source material was CD4+ effector T cells (CD127+, CD25-, CD137-, CD154-) from PBMCs; culture status not recorded. These receptors were taken from a human donor in good health.

The CDR3 coding sequence is TGTGCCAGCAGCGCCCGACCGGGCACCGGGGAGCTGTTTTTT. As protein: CASSARPGTGELFF. The rearrangement links TRBV7-2 to TRBJ2-2; no definite D call. The CDR3 loop spans 14 amino acids. The germline V gene encodes CDR1 SGHTA and CDR2 FQGNSA. V lost 5 bases and J lost 4, with 11 bases in between.

Details on this clone: Compared with germline, one end of the junction differs, possibly owing to a read error. The chain uses TRBV5-4 and TRBJ1-4, with 7 positions matching TRBD1. Germline assignment: CDR1 SGHNT and CDR2 YYREEE (reference sequence). CDR3 length: 16 amino acids. CDR3 sequence (DNA): TGTGCCAGCACCTTGGTTAGACAGGGCGGTCGAGAAAAACTGTTTTTT. Protein product: CASTLVRQGGREKLFF. Full variable domain (missing parts from reference TRBV5-4 and TRBJ1-4): ETGVTQSPTHLIKTRGQQVTLRCSSQSGHNTVSWYQQALGQGPQFIFQYYREEENGRGNFPPRFSGLQFPNYSSELNVNALELDDSALYLCASTLVRQGGREKLFFGSGTQLSVL.

The rearrangement joins TRBV18 to TRBJ1-2; D is perhaps TRBD1 (6 bases). V lost 2 bases to trimming and J lost 3 bases, with 13 bases between them. Germline V lookup: CDR1 KGHSH, CDR2 LQKENI. This CDR3 region has 15 residues. The CDR3 reads CASSPVTGMDYGYTF. CDR3 sequence (DNA): TGTGCCAGCTCACCAGTTACAGGGATGGACTATGGCTACACCTTC.

The chain uses TRBV7-9 and TRBJ1-4, with 8 bases identical to TRBD1. The germline gives CDR1 SEHNR, CDR2 FQNEAQ (reference sequence). This CDR3 comprises 16 residues. V was clipped by 5 bases and J by 0 bases; unmatched bases: 5. The DNA for the CDR3 is TGTGCCAGCAGCCGGGACAGGCGGTCAACTAATGAAAAACTGTTTTTT. Protein product: CASSRDRRSTNEKLFF.

J is TRBJ2-1 and V is TRBV5-1; no clear D. The CDR3 has 9 amino acids. The ends were cut back, 7 bases at V and 9 bases at J, with 5 bases in the middle. Germline CDR1 is SGHRS and CDR2 is YFSETQ. DNA of the CDR3: TGCGCCAGCGGCTCTGAGCAGTTCTTC. It translates to CASGSEQFF.

This sequence joins TRBV4-3 and TRBJ2-3; a weak D match, TRBD2 (5 bases). The germline CDR1 and CDR2 sequences are LGHNA and YSLEER. Trimming removed 0 bases from V and 3 bases from J, with 13 bases in between. This CDR3 spans 16 amino acids. The CDR3, as DNA: TGCGCCAGCAGCCAAGATACTGCGGGTGGTACAGATACGCAGTATTTT. This codes for CASSQDTAGGTDTQYF.

The chain carries TRBV4-2 and TRBJ2-3, with D unclear. The germline CDR1 and CDR2 sequences are LGHNA and YNFKEQ. The V end lost 4 bases, the J end lost 2 bases, and 16 bases lay between the germline ends. CDR3 length equals 16 residues. In nucleotides, the CDR3 is TGTGCCAGCAGCCTCCTTCTAGGATTGGTCACAGATACGCAGTATTTT. Its translation: CASSLLLGLVTDTQYF.

The CDR3 region is CASSPDPGNTEAFF. The CDR3 region has the DNA TGTGCCAGCAGCCCCGACCCTGGGAACACTGAAGCTTTCTTT. This chain uses TRBV5-6 with TRBJ1-1; D call uncertain. The CDR3 totals 14 residues. Germline values: CDR1 SGHDT, CDR2 YYEEEE. V was clipped by 4 bases and J by 1 base, with 11 bases between them. The variable domain in full, completed from reference TRBV5-6 and TRBJ1-1, reads DAGVTQSPTHLIKTRGQQVTLRCSPKSGHDTVSWYQQALGQGPQFIFQYYEEEERQRGNFPDRFSGHQFPNYSSELNVNALLLGDSALYLCASSPDPGNTEAFFGQGTRLTVV.

The chain joins TRBV7-8 to TRBJ2-5; D call uncertain. Germline CDR1 reads SGHVS; CDR2 reads FQNEAQ. V shed 2 bases and J shed 5 bases, with 12 bases lying between them. There are 14 residues in the CDR3. The CDR3 DNA follows: TGTGCCAGCAGCTTACAGGTAGCCCGGGAGACCCAGTACTTC. This codes for CASSLQVARETQYF.

The CDR3 is CATGTDIAKNIQYF. The CDR3, as DNA: TGCGCCACCGGGACAGACATAGCCAAAAACATTCAGTACTTC. The chain links TRBV10-2 to TRBJ2-4, with TRBD1 matching over 7 bases. CDR3 length equals 14 residues. V shed 10 bases and J 0 bases; nucleotides not matched to a gene: 6. The germline gives CDR1 WSHSY, CDR2 SAAADI.

This clone came up once. This chain connects TRBV7-2 to TRBJ1-2; D possibly corresponds to TRBD1 (6 bases). Germline V gene lookup returns CDR1 SGHTA and CDR2 FQGNSA. The CDR3 is 17 residues long. V was trimmed by 0 bases and J by 2 bases, leaving 16 bases between them. The CDR3 loop reads CASSLAVGAMDNYGYTF. The DNA of the CDR3 is TGTGCCAGCAGCTTAGCGGTGGGGGCTATGGACAACTATGGCTACACCTTC.

The chain combines TRBV5-1 with TRBJ1-1; perhaps TRBD1 as D (5 bases). V shed 0 bases and J shed 0 bases, with 12 bases lying between them. The germline CDR1 and CDR2 sequences are SGHRS and YFSETQ. This CDR3 comprises 16 residues. The CDR3 sequence: CASSLEAGPMNTEAFF. In DNA, the CDR3 is TGCGCCAGCAGCTTGGAGGCAGGGCCGATGAACACTGAAGCTTTCTTT.

V and J are TRBV10-3 and TRBJ1-5; no clear D gene. This CDR3 comprises 13 residues. Germline V gene data show CDR1 as ENHRY and CDR2 as SYGVKD. Trimming took off 0 bases at V and 11 bases at J, with 11 bases between the two ends. CDR3 in amino acids: CAISESQREAQHF. CDR3 DNA sequence: TGTGCCATCAGTGAGTCTCAGAGGGAGGCCCAGCATTTT.

The rearrangement uses TRBV5-1 and TRBJ2-1; the D gene is possibly TRBD1 (6 bases). The CDR3 spans 14 residues. With 4 bases removed from V and 5 bases from J, the gap between germline ends came to 13 bases. Germline CDR1 is SGHRS and CDR2 is YFSETQ. The CDR3 loop reads CASSLGQRHNEQFF. CDR3 bases: TGCGCCAGCAGCCTCGGACAGCGGCACAATGAGCAGTTCTTC. Filled out from reference TRBV5-1 and TRBJ2-1, the complete variable domain reads KAGVTQTPRYLIKTRGQQVTLSCSPISGHRSVSWYQQTPGQGLQFLFEYFSETQRNKGNFPGRFSGRQFSNSRSEMNVSTLELGDSALYLCASSLGQRHNEQFFGPGTRLTVL.

The rearrangement links TRBV7-3 to TRBJ2-3; D gene unclear. The CDR3 loop spans 14 amino acids. The germline V gene encodes CDR1 SGHTA and CDR2 FQGTGA. V lost 2 bases, J lost 3 bases, and 9 bases lay in between. CDR3 coding DNA: TGTGCCAGCAGCTTATTCCACAGTACAGATACGCAGTATTTT. This encodes CASSLFHSTDTQYF.

V and J are TRBV5-6 and TRBJ2-7, with D possibly called TRBD1 or TRBD2 (5 bases each). Trimming removed 5 bases at V and 1 base at J, with 16 bases between. The CDR3 loop spans 15 amino acids. CDR1 SGHDT and CDR2 YYEEEE come from the germline V gene. The CDR3 sequence: CASRGERTGSYEQYF. CDR3 bases: TGTGCCAGCAGGGGGGAGAGGACGGGGTCCTACGAGCAGTACTTC. Full variable domain (rest looked up from reference TRBV5-6 and TRBJ2-7): DAGVTQSPTHLIKTRGQQVTLRCSPKSGHDTVSWYQQALGQGPQFIFQYYEEEERQRGNFPDRFSGHQFPNYSSELNVNALLLGDSALYLCASRGERTGSYEQYFGPGTRLTVT.

As DNA, the CDR3 is TGCGCCAGCAGCTTGGACGGGACTGGGGCTTACGAGCAGTACTTC. Translating gives CASSLDGTGAYEQYF. The chain links TRBV5-1 to TRBJ2-7; maybe TRBD2 (6 bases). There are 15 residues in the CDR3. V dropped 0 bases and J dropped 4 bases, with 14 bases sitting between them. CDR1 is SGHRS, CDR2 YFSETQ, per germline.

This chain uses TRBV25-1 with TRBJ2-1, with 8 bases identical to TRBD2. Germline CDR1 MGHDK, CDR2 SYGVNS. The CDR3 has 12 residues. V lost 11 bases, J lost 5 bases, and 5 bases stayed unmatched. The CDR3: CACHGRDNEQFF. As DNA, the CDR3 is TGTGCCTGTCACGGGAGGGACAATGAGCAGTTCTTC.

With respect to this clone: The identical CDR3 is also encoded by other nucleotide sequences in the sample. The rearrangement links TRBV7-2 to TRBJ1-4; 7 positions agree with TRBD1. This CDR3 spans 17 amino acids. Germline loops: CDR1 SGHTA, CDR2 FQGNSA. Unmatched junction bases numbered 13, after V lost 9 bases and J lost 0 bases. CDR3 region: CASSPRQGRTTNEKLFF. The CDR3 DNA reads TGTGCCAGTAGCCCCCGACAGGGACGGACAACTAATGAAAAACTGTTTTTT.

The CDR3 DNA sequence: TGTGCCAGCAGCTTAGGGGCTTCACCCCTCCACTTT. Encoded protein: CASSLGASPLHF. The chain joins TRBV7-2 to TRBJ1-6; D unclear. The CDR3 sequence is 12 residues long. Germline V gene data show CDR1 as SGHTA and CDR2 as FQGNSA. Trimming removed 1 base from V and 9 bases from J, with 4 bases in between.

The CDR3 nucleotides are TGTGCCAGCAGTGAACCCGACGGGTATAATTCACCCCTCCACTTT. Translated, it gives CASSEPDGYNSPLHF. The gene calls are TRBV25-1 and TRBJ1-6; D uncertain. Germline assignment: CDR1 MGHDK and CDR2 SYGVNS. CDR3 length: 15 residues. Trimming took off 2 bases at V and 4 bases at J, with 9 bases between the two ends.

This chain joins TRBV7-2 and TRBJ1-2; TRBD1 aligns across 7 bases. The CDR3 consists of 15 residues. Trimming took 3 bases from V and 4 from J; bases not matched to a gene: 8. Germline V lookup: CDR1 SGHTA, CDR2 FQGNSA. The CDR3 region is CASSLTGKGPYGYTF. DNA of the CDR3: TGTGCCAGCAGCTTGACAGGGAAGGGGCCCTATGGCTACACCTTC.

This chain connects TRBV11-3 to TRBJ1-2, with D hard to call. Germline assignment: CDR1 SGHNT and CDR2 YENEEA. The ends were cut back, 1 base at V and 4 bases at J, with 4 bases in the middle. The CDR3 totals 12 residues. The DNA for the CDR3 is TGTGCCAGCAGCTTAGGTATCTATGGCTACACCTTC. It translates to CASSLGIYGYTF. Based on the CDR3 plus reference TRBV11-3 and TRBJ1-2, the full variable domain is EAGVVQSPRYKIIEKKQPVAFWCNPISGHNTLYWYLQNLGQGPELLIRYENEEAVDDSQLPKDRFSAERLKGVDSTLKIQPAELGDSAVYLCASSLGIYGYTFGSGTRLTVV.